The entry that follows covers one T cell receptor beta chain sequence. Its antigen is not known. Both subsets, CD45RA+ naive and CD45RA-negative memory, were split from the CD4+ cells. On sorted subsets, replicate PCRs used approximately 190 ng DNA, or some 28,000 T cell genomes. The protocol was immunoSEQ multiplex PCR, while the TCRdb copy is restricted to in-frame clones and leaves out a portion. The table has around 1.5 million clones, 98% seen once. The record originates from a study of shared clonotypes between healthy human individuals. Whole-study context: Samples came from two female and a few male donors aged 18 to 49. Broader study findings: Relative to their counterparts shared across all four donors, non-shared clonotypes exhibited diminished generation probabilities.

CDR1 SGHKS and CDR2 YYEKEE come from the germline V gene (reference sequence). Trimming took 4 bases from V and 3 from J; bases not matched to a gene: 14. The CDR3 has 17 amino acids. The specimen sequenced was naive CD4+ T cells sorted from blood. Documented subset: CD45RA+ positively selected. This TCR derives from a man aged 25 to 45 in good health. The chain carries TRBV5-5 and TRBJ2-7; 9 bases fit TRBD2. This chain's CDR3 is CASSRLSGAGGLYEQYF. In DNA form, the CDR3 reads TGTGCCAGCAGCAGACTGTCCGGGGCGGGAGGGCTCTACGAGCAGTACTTC.